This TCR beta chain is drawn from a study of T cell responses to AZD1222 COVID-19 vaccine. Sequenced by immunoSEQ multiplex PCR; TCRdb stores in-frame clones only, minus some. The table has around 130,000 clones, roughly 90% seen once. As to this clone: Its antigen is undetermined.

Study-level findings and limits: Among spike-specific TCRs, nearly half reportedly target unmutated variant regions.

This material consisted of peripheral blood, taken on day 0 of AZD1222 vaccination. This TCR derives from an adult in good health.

In nucleotides, the CDR3 is TGTGCCAGCAGCCCCGGACAGGGGGTGTCACCCCTCCACTTT. It yields the protein CASSPGQGVSPLHF. The V call is TRBV5-6, the J call TRBJ1-6; 10 bases align to TRBD1. The germline CDR1 and CDR2 sequences are SGHDT and YYEEEE. The V gene end was trimmed by 4 bases and the J gene end by 10 bases; junction bases not matched to a gene: 5. The length of the CDR3 is 14 residues.